Each of the 32 T cell receptor beta chains below was sequenced from the same sample in a study of tumor and adjacent non-tumor tissue in lung cancer. This sample's RNA came from whole unsorted tissue. This non-tumor lung sample came from over 3 cm beyond the tumor edge. The library came from three nested PCR rounds adapted from ARM-PCR protocols. TCRdb reprocessed the multiplex PCR reads via MiXCR and lists one record per CDR3 protein. The sample contains 60,000 to 100,000 distinct CDR3 sequences, 76% of which appear only once. What was sequenced was distant non-tumor lung tissue. These receptors came from a man aged 65 to 79 with non-small cell lung cancer.

In regard to this clonotype: One end of the junction does not line up with germline, which may come from a read error. The genes are TRBV10-1 and TRBJ2-7; D gene unclear. CDR1 is WNHNN, CDR2 SYGVQD, per germline (reference sequence). The CDR3 runs to 14 residues. CDR3 in DNA: TGCGCCAACAGTGAACCCACGTCCCCATACCGGCAGTACTTC. Translated: CANSEPTSPYRQYF.

As concerns this clonotype: Possible read error: a much larger clone is one base away. This sequence joins TRBV5-5 and TRBJ2-5; 11 bases are shared with TRBD2. CDR1 SGHKS and CDR2 YYEKEE come from the germline V gene (reference sequence). CDR3 length equals 16 residues. CDR3 in DNA: TGTGCCAACAGCTTGGAGGTAGCGGGAGGGCGAGAGACCCAGTACTTC. Amino acids: CANSLEVAGGRETQYF.

This clonotype has at least ten counts. The chain recombines TRBV29-1 with TRBJ1-2; no firm D call. Between the trimmed V and J ends, which lost 5 bases and 1 base, there was a span of 5 bases. Germline CDR1 SQVTM, CDR2 ANQGSEA. This CDR3 region has 11 residues. The CDR3 DNA reads TGCAGCGTTCTCGTTAACTATGGCTACACCTTC. This translates into CSVLVNYGYTF.

As for this clonotype: The conserved phenylalanine or tryptophan normally closing the CDR3 is absent here, so this likely arose from a read error. The gene calls are TRBV20-1 and TRBJ1-2; tentative D call: TRBD1 (6 bases). The CDR3 runs to 13 residues. Germline V lookup: CDR1 DFQATT, CDR2 SNEGSKA (reference sequence). The V and J ends lost 5 bases and 4 bases respectively, with 14 bases between them. The CDR3, as DNA: TGCAGTGCTCGCACAGGGTGCAGCTATGGCTACACCTTA. The encoded protein is CSARTGCSYGYTL.

V usage is TRBV10-1 and J usage is TRBJ2-7, with 7 bases aligning to TRBD2. The CDR3 covers 13 residues. The germline CDR1 and CDR2 sequences are WNHNN and SYGVQD (reference sequence). The trim removed 8 bases at V and 5 bases at J, leaving 9 bases unmatched. The CDR3 here is CASSTRTRNEQYF. CDR3 sequence (DNA): TGCGCCAGCTCTACGAGGACTAGAAACGAGCAGTACTTC.

As regards this clonotype: The junction and the germline gene differ at one end; a read error may be behind it. The V gene is TRBV5-5, the J gene TRBJ2-5; D unclear. The germline gives CDR1 SGHKS, CDR2 YYEKEE (reference sequence). This CDR3 spans 13 amino acids. The DNA of the CDR3 is TGTGTCAGCAGCTTGGTCTGTCCGGAGACACAGTACTTC. It codes for CVSSLVCPETQYF.

The rearrangement links TRBV7-8 to TRBJ1-1, with a possible D match to TRBD1 (6 bases). Per the germline V gene, CDR1 is SGHVS and CDR2 is FQNEAQ. This CDR3 has 15 amino acids. V lost 4 bases, J lost 0 bases, and 12 bases lay in between. DNA of the CDR3: TGTGCCAGCAGCTACCACAGGGACCTGAACACTGAAGCTTTCTTT. This gives the protein CASSYHRDLNTEAFF.

As regards this clonotype: Compared with germline, one end of the junction differs, possibly owing to a read error. The chain links TRBV6-5 to TRBJ2-6, with 12 bases identical to TRBD1. The germline V gene encodes CDR1 MNHEY and CDR2 SVGAGI. This CDR3 contains 17 residues. The CDR3: CASSSGTGGSGTNILAF. CDR3 coding DNA: TGTGCCAGCAGTTCCGGGACAGGGGGCTCTGGGACCAACATCCTGGCTTTC.

This chain connects TRBV20-1 to TRBJ1-1; D ambiguous. CDR3 length: 12 amino acids. Between the trimmed V and J ends, which lost 6 bases and 1 base, there was a span of 9 bases. Germline V gene lookup returns CDR1 DFQATT and CDR2 SNEGSKA (reference sequence). CDR3 coding DNA: TGCAGTGCGTCCGGTGGGAACACTGAAGCTTTCTTT. Its translation is CSASGGNTEAFF.

As regards this clonotype: One end of the junction does not line up with germline, which may come from a read error. The genes are TRBV6-1 and TRBJ2-7; 8 nucleotides line up with TRBD2. The germline V gene encodes CDR1 MNHNS and CDR2 SASEGT. CDR3 length: 15 amino acids. The CDR3 bases are TGTGCCAACAGTGAGGCGGGGGGCGCATGCTACGAGCAGTACTTC. It is translated as CANSEAGGACYEQYF.

Remarks on this clonotype: The germline gene is not matched at one end of the junction; a read error may be the cause. The chain links TRBV12-3 or TRBV12-4 to TRBJ2-1; TRBD2 is a possible D gene (7 bases). CDR3 length equals 16 residues. The CDR3: CASCPTGGGRGNGQFF. The CDR3 nucleotides are TGTGCCAGCTGTCCCACTGGGGGGGGGCGTGGGAATGGGCAGTTCTTC.

As concerns this clonotype: Because the CDR3 is missing its conserved closing phenylalanine or tryptophan, this is likely a read error. The chain has TRBV6-5 and TRBJ1-1; 7 bases match TRBD1. CDR3 length: 15 residues. Germline V lookup: CDR1 MNHEY, CDR2 SVGAGI. The CDR3 is CASSRRQGMNSEAFL. The CDR3 bases are TGTGCCAGCAGTCGAAGACAGGGCATGAACTCTGAAGCTTTCTTA.

About this clonotype itself: At one boundary the junction diverges from the germline segment, which might be a read error. The genes are TRBV6-6 and TRBJ1-2; D gene ambiguous. CDR3 length: 14 amino acids. CDR1 MNHNY and CDR2 SVGAGI come from the germline V gene (reference sequence). Written as DNA, the CDR3 is TGTGCCAGCGGTTACTCGGCTGATAACTATGGCTACACCTTT. This sequence encodes CASGYSADNYGYTF.

About this clonotype: A junction boundary mismatches the germline segment, possibly from a read error. The V and J genes are TRBV7-6 and TRBJ2-7, with 9 positions matching TRBD1. The CDR3 has 15 residues. Germline assignment: CDR1 SGHVS and CDR2 FNYEAQ. For the CDR3, the DNA is TGTGCCAGCAGCCCCCTTCCGGGACAGGGTTACGAGCAGTATTTC. As protein: CASSPLPGQGYEQYF.

This clonotype was found once. Germline is not matched at one junction end, which may reflect a read error. The gene calls are TRBV4-2 and TRBJ2-3; a possible D gene is TRBD1 (6 bases). Germline loops: CDR1 LGHNA, CDR2 YNFKEQ. The CDR3 has 14 residues. The CDR3 nucleotides read TGTACCAGTTCGAGAGGGGGTGTGACAGATACGCGGTATTTT. Amino acids: CTSSRGGVTDTRYF.

V is TRBV4-2 and J is TRBJ2-1, with TRBD2 as a possible D gene (6 bases). The V end lost 7 bases, the J end lost 6 bases, and 19 bases lay between the germline ends. The germline CDR1 and CDR2 sequences are LGHNA and YNFKEQ. The length of the CDR3 is 15 residues. The CDR3 DNA is TGTGCCAGCAACCCGAACCAGGACTACTTCAATGAGCAGTTCTTC. Translating it yields CASNPNQDYFNEQFF.

With regard to this clonotype: Its ends do not fully match the called genes, so a read error is possible. The gene calls are TRBV20-1 and TRBJ1-2; 9 nucleotides align to TRBD1. The CDR3 has 13 residues. From germline, CDR1 is DFQATT and CDR2 SNEGSKA (reference sequence). The CDR3 sequence: CSAKPGQGKGYIF. As DNA, the CDR3 is TGCAGTGCTAAGCCGGGACAGGGAAAAGGCTACATCTTC.

This clonotype was counted between two and nine times. Since a much larger clone is just one base distant, this may be a read error. CDR3 coding DNA: TGTGCCAGCAACTCGCCGGACAGGCTTAACACTGAAGCTTTCTTT. Protein product: CASNSPDRLNTEAFF. This rearrangement joins TRBV6-5 to TRBJ1-1, with 7 positions matching TRBD1. In germline, CDR1 is MNHEY, CDR2 SVGAGI. This CDR3 spans 15 amino acids. J lost 2 bases, V lost 7 bases, and 10 bases had no gene match.

V is TRBV16 and J is TRBJ1-5; D is ambiguous. Germline V gene sequence: CDR1 KGHSY, CDR2 FQNENV. The CDR3 consists of 14 residues. V gave up 3 bases and J gave up 3 bases, with 9 bases separating them. DNA of the CDR3: TGTGCCAGCAGCCACTCGGGGAACAATCAGCCCCAGCATTTT. It encodes CASSHSGNNQPQHF.

In the case of this clonotype: The junction differs from germline at one of its ends, possibly a read error. The rearrangement joins TRBV29-1 to TRBJ1-2, with D unclear. CDR1 is SQVTM and CDR2 is ANQGSEA in the germline V gene. The CDR3 is 13 amino acids. The CDR3 here is CCVLQTGAYGYTF. The DNA of the CDR3 is TGTTGCGTTCTGCAGACGGGAGCCTATGGCTACACCTTC.

DNA of the CDR3: TGTGCCACCTGGGGGGCGGTAGGGAATCAGCCCCAGTATTTT. Protein sequence: CATWGAVGNQPQYF. The rearrangement links TRBV6-5 to TRBJ1-5; D could derive from TRBD1 or TRBD2 (6 bases each). TRBJ2-3 matches the DNA end more closely, so the J call is doubtful. The CDR3 has 14 amino acids. CDR1 is MNHEY, CDR2 SVGAGI, per germline.

Of note for this clonotype: The junction shows a germline mismatch at one end, possibly a read error. The rearrangement joins TRBV6-2 or TRBV6-3 to TRBJ1-1, with a tentative D call TRBD1 (6 bases). Germline V gene data show CDR1 as MNHEY and CDR2 as SVGEGT. The CDR3 runs 15 residues. CDR3 region: CTSSTRRGTNTEAFF. CDR3 bases: TGTACCAGCAGTACGAGACGGGGGACAAACACCGAAGCTTTCTTT.

The chain has TRBV6-5 and TRBJ2-6; TRBD1 aligns across 12 bases. CDR3 length equals 17 residues. CDR1 is MNHEY, CDR2 SVGAGI, per germline. The ends lost 7 bases at V and 18 bases at J; junction bases unmatched: 22. The chain's CDR3 is CASNSGTGGSGANIPTF. Written as DNA, the CDR3 is TGTGCCAGCAATTCCGGGACAGGGGGCTCTGGGGCCAACATCCCGACTTTC.

This clonotype was seen a few times. At one of its ends the junction is not consistent with the germline gene, which may arise from a read error. The V and J genes are TRBV29-1 and TRBJ2-5, with D possibly matching TRBD1 (6 bases). Germline V lookup: CDR1 SQVTM, CDR2 ANQGSEA. The CDR3 spans 13 residues. This CDR3 is CRVADRIKETHYF. For the CDR3, the DNA is TGCAGAGTGGCCGACAGGATCAAAGAGACCCACTACTTC.

Details on this clonotype: A much more abundant neighbour one base away suggests this may be a read error. V gene TRBV12-3 or TRBV12-4 combines with J gene TRBJ2-7; the D gene could be TRBD1 or TRBD2 (5 bases each). Trimming took off 5 bases at V and 3 bases at J, with 14 bases between the two ends. This CDR3 has 14 residues. The CDR3 loop reads CASSTGPSFYEQYF. DNA for the CDR3: TGTGCCAGCAGTACGGGACCCAGCTTCTACGAGCAGTACTTC.

The CDR3, as DNA: TGTGCCAGCAATCCAGAAATGTACAATGAGCAGTTCTTC. Translating gives CASNPEMYNEQFF. The chain joins TRBV12-3 or TRBV12-4 to TRBJ2-1, with unresolved D. The CDR3 sequence is 13 residues long. Trimming left V 7 bases short and J 4 bases short, with 11 bases between.

This clonotype appeared a few times. Given a much more abundant clone one base away, this may be a read error. V usage is TRBV6-1 and J usage is TRBJ1-1; D might be TRBD1 (5 bases). V gave up 5 bases and J gave up 0 bases, with 10 bases separating them. Per the germline V gene, CDR1 is MNHNS and CDR2 is SASEGT. The length of the CDR3 is 14 residues. The CDR3 reads CASSLVTVNTEAFF. CDR3 DNA sequence: TGTGCCAGCAGTCTTGTGACAGTGAACACTGAAGCTTTCTTT.

About this clonotype itself: Since no conserved phenylalanine or tryptophan closes the CDR3, a read error is the likely cause. The DNA is left out, because the CDR3 cannot be placed on it with certainty; the CDR3 is given as TCRdb lists it. This sequence joins TRBV6-2 or TRBV6-3 and TRBJ1-1; TRBD1 is the table's D call and was not checked against the DNA. Germline V lookup: CDR1 MNHEY, CDR2 SVGEGT. The CDR3 spans 15 residues, counting both ends. The CDR3 protein is CVSRPFVGQRREVFL.

V gene TRBV29-1 combines with J gene TRBJ1-1; 8 bases agree with TRBD1. The junction had 10 bases not matched to a gene; V was cut back by 5 bases and J by 11 bases. The CDR3 runs to 12 residues. Looked up from germline, CDR1 is SQVTM and CDR2 is ANQGSEA. The CDR3 DNA reads TGCAGCGTTTTAGACAGGGGACTCTGGGCTTTCTTT. Translating gives CSVLDRGLWAFF.

Worth noting for this clonotype: A read error may account for a junction end that differs from germline. The chain combines TRBV6-6 with TRBJ2-3; D remains unclear. In germline, CDR1 is MNHNY, CDR2 SVGAGI (reference sequence). There are 14 residues in the CDR3. CDR3 sequence: CASILRSEADTQYF. The CDR3 DNA is TGCGCCAGCATCCTACGTAGTGAGGCAGATACGCAGTATTTT.

For this clonotype: This sequence may be a read error, since a much larger clone differs from it by one base. The J gene is TRBJ2-2, the V gene TRBV10-2; 11 positions agree with TRBD1. Germline V gene lookup returns CDR1 WSHSY and CDR2 SAAADI. The CDR3 covers 17 residues. The CDR3 DNA sequence: TGCGCCAGCAGTGAGTCAGGGACAGGGGGTAACAACGGGGAGCTGTTTTTT. It encodes CASSESGTGGNNGELFF.

Regarding this clonotype: One junction end does not reproduce the germline sequence, and a read error may be involved. This rearrangement joins TRBV6-2 or TRBV6-3 to TRBJ2-1; D might be TRBD2 (5 bases). CDR1 MNHEY and CDR2 SVGEGT come from the germline V gene. There are 11 residues in the CDR3. CDR3 protein: CVSSQRNEQFF. CDR3 bases: TGCGTCAGCAGTCAGCGGAATGAGCAGTTCTTC.